This T cell receptor (beta chain) appears in the sequencing data of a study of radiation and T cells in renal cell carcinoma. Profiled with immunoSEQ multiplex PCR; TCRdb holds only in-frame clones, not every one. The repertoire holds under 25,000 clones, with around 80% as singletons. Time point of the sample: baseline pretreatment blood. The sample's treatment: 15 Gy SBRT to primary tumor, nephrectomy 4 weeks later. Clear cell pathology was present in this patient's renal cell carcinoma. The germline CDR1 and CDR2 sequences are KGHSH and LQKENI. Trimming pared 3 bases from V and 4 bases from J, leaving 15 bases between. This CDR3 has 15 amino acids.

This chain links TRBV18 with TRBJ1-1, with a possible D match to TRBD1 (5 bases). The TCR comes from a man aged 60-69 years with renal cell carcinoma. The sample was blood, taken from a patient whose treatment included radiotherapy and nephrectomy. DNA for the CDR3: TGTGCCAGCTCACCCTTAAGGGGCGTCGGCACTGAAGCTTTCTTT. This codes for CASSPLRGVGTEAFF.